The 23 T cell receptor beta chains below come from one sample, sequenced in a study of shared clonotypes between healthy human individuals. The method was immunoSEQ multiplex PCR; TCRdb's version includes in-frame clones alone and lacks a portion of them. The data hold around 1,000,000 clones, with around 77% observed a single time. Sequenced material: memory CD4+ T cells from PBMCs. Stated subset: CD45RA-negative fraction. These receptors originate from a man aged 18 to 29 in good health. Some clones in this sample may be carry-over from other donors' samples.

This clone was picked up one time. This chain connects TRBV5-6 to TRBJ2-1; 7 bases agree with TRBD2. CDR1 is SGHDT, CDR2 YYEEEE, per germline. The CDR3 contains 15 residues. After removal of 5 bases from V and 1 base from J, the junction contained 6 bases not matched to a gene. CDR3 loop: CASRMAGESYNEQFF. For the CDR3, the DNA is TGTGCCAGCAGGATGGCGGGAGAATCCTACAATGAGCAGTTCTTC.

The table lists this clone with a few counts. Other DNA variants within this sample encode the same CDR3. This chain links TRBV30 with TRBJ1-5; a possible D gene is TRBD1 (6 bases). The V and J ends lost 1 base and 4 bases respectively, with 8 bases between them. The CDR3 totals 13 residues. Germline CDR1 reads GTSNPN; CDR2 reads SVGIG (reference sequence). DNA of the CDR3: TGTGCCTGGAGTGGAGGGGGGAATCAGCCCCAGCATTTT. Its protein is CAWSGGGNQPQHF.

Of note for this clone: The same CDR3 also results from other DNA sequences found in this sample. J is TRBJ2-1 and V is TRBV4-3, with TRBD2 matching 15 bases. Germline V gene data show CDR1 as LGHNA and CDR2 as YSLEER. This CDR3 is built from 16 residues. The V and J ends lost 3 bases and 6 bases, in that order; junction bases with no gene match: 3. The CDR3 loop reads CASSQGLAGGGNEQFF. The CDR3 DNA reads TGCGCCAGCAGCCAGGGACTAGCGGGAGGAGGCAATGAGCAGTTCTTC.

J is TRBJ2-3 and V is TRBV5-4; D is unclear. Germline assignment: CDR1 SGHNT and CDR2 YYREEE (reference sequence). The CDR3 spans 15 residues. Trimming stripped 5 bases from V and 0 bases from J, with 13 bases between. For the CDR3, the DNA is TGTGCCAGCAGGGAGCCCGGTGCTAGCACAGATACGCAGTATTTT. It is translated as CASREPGASTDTQYF.

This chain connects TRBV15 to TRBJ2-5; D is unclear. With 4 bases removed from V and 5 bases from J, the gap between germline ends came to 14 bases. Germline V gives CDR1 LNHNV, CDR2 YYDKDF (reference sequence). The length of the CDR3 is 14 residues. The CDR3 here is CATSKYGMRETQYF. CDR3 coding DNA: TGTGCCACCAGCAAATATGGAATGAGGGAGACCCAGTACTTC.

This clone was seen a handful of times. CDR3 coding DNA: TGTGCCAGCAGCATCGGAGGGGGAGAGAATGAAAAACTGTTTTTT. Its protein is CASSIGGGENEKLFF. The chain links TRBV7-2 to TRBJ1-4; a possible D gene is TRBD1 (6 bases). This CDR3 contains 15 residues. Germline lookup yields CDR1 SGHTA and CDR2 FQGNSA. With 5 bases removed from V and 5 bases from J, the gap between germline ends came to 15 bases.

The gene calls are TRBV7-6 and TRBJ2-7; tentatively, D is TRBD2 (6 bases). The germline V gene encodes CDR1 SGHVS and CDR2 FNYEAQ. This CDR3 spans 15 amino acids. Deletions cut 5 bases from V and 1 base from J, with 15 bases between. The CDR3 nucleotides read TGTGCCAGCAGCGAACTAGCCACCCATTCCTACGAGCAGTACTTC. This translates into CASSELATHSYEQYF.

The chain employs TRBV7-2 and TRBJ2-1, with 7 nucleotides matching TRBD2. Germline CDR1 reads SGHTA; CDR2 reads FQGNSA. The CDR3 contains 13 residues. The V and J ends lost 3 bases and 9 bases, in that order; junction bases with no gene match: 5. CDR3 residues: CASSLTSYSEQFF. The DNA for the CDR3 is TGTGCCAGCAGCTTGACTAGCTATAGTGAGCAGTTCTTC.

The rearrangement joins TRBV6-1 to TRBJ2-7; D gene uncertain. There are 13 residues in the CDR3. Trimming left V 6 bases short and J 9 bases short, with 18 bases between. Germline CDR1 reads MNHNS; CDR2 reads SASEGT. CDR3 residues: CASSGRYLRWQYF. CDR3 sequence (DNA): TGTGCCAGCAGCGGACGGTACTTACGATGGCAGTACTTC.

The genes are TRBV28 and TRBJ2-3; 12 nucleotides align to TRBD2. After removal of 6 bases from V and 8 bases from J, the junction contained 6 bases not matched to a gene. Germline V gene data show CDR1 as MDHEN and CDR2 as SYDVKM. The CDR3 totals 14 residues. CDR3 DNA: TGTGCCAGCAGCCGTAGACTAGCGGGAGTTACGCAGTATTTT. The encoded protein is CASSRRLAGVTQYF.

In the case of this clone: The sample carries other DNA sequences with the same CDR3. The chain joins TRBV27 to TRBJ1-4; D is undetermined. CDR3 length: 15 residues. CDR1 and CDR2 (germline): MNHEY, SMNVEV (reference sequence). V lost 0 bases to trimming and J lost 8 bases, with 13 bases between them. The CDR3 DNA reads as TGTGCCAGCAGTTTATCACGGGGAGCTGGGGAAAAACTGTTTTTT. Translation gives CASSLSRGAGEKLFF. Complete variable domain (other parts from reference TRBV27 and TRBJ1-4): EAQVTQNPRYLITVTGKKLTVTCSQNMNHEYMSWYRQDPGLGLRQIYYSMNVEVTDKGDVPEGYKVSRKEKRNFPLILESPSPNQTSLYFCASSLSRGAGEKLFFGSGTQLSVL.

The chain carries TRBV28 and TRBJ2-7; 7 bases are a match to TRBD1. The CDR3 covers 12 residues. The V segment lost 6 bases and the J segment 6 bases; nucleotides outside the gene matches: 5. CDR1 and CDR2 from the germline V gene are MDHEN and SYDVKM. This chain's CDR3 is CASRLRGREQYF. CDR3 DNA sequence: TGTGCCAGCAGACTTAGGGGGCGCGAGCAGTACTTC.

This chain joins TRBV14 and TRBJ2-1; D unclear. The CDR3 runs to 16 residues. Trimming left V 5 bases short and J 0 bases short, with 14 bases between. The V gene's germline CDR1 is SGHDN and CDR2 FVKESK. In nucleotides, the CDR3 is TGTGCCAGCAGCAAAGCAACTCCTAGCTCCTACAATGAGCAGTTCTTC. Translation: CASSKATPSSYNEQFF.

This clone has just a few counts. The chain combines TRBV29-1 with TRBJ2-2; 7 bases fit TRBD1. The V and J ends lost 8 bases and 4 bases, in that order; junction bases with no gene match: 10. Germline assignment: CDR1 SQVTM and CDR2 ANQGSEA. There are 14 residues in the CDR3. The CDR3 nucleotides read TGCAGCCACACAGGGGAAAAGGGCACCGGGGAGCTGTTTTTT. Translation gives CSHTGEKGTGELFF.

CDR3 DNA sequence: TGTGCCAGCAGCTTCCAGTACGAGCAGTACTTC. It translates to CASSFQYEQYF. The rearrangement joins TRBV11-2 to TRBJ2-7, with D unclear. V dropped 3 bases and J dropped 4 bases, with 4 bases sitting between them. From germline, CDR1 is SGHAT and CDR2 FQNNGV. The CDR3 runs 11 residues.

The CDR3 loop reads CASSWTGHDYNEQFF. As DNA, the CDR3 is TGTGCCAGCAGTTGGACAGGCCACGATTACAATGAGCAGTTCTTC. This sequence joins TRBV11-2 and TRBJ2-1; 7 bases map to TRBD1. This CDR3 comprises 15 residues. The ends lost 6 bases at V and 4 bases at J; junction bases unmatched: 9. Per germline, CDR1 SGHAT and CDR2 FQNNGV.

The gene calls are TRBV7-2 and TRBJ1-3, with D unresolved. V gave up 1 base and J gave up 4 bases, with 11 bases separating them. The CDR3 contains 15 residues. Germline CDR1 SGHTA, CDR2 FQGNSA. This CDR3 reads CASSLEGGEGNTIYF. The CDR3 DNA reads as TGTGCCAGCAGCTTAGAGGGCGGGGAGGGAAACACCATATATTTT.

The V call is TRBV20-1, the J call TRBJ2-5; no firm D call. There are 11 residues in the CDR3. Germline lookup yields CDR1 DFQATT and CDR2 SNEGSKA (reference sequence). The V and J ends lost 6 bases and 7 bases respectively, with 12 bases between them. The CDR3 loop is CSAGKNPTQYF. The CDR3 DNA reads TGCAGTGCAGGAAAGAATCCGACCCAGTACTTC.

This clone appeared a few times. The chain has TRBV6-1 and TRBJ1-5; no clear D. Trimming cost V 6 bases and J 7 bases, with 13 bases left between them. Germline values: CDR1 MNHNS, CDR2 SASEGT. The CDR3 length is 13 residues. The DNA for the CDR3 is TGTGCCAGCAGCGACCAAGGGCAACAGCCCCAGCATTTT. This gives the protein CASSDQGQQPQHF.

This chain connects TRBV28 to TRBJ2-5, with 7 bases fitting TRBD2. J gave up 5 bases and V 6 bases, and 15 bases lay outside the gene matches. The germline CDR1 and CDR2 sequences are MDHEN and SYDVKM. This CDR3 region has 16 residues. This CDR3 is CASRPGRARGEETQYF. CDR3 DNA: TGTGCCAGCAGGCCTGGGAGGGCCCGGGGGGAGGAGACCCAGTACTTC.

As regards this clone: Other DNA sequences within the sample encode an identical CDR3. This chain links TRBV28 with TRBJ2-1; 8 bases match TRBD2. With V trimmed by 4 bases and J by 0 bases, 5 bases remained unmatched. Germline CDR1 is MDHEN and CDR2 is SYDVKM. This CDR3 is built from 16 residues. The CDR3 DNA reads TGTGCCAGCAGTTCTGGCGGGAGGACCTCCTACAATGAGCAGTTCTTC. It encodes CASSSGGRTSYNEQFF.

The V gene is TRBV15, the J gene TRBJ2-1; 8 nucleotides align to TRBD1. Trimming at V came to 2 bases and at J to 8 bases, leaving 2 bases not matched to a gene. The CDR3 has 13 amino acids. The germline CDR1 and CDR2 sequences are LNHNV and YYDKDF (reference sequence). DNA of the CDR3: TGTGCCACCAGCAGACGGGACAGGTATGAGCAGTTCTTC. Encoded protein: CATSRRDRYEQFF.

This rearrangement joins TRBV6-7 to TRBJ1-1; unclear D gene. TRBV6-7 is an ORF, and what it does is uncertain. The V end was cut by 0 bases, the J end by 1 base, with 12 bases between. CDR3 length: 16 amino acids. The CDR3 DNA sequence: TGTGCCAGCAGTTACTCGGGCGGAGGACCGAACACTGAAGCTTTCTTT. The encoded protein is CASSYSGGGPNTEAFF.